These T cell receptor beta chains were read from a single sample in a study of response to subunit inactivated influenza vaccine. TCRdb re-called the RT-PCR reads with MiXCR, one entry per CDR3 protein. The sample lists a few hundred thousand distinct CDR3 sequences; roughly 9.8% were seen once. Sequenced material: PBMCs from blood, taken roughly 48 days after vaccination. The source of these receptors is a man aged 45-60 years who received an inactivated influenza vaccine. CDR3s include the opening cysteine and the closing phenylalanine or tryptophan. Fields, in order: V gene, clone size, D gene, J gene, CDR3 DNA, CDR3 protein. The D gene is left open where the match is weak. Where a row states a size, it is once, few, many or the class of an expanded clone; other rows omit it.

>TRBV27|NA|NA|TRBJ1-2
TGTGCCAGCAGTTTACAAGGAGGGAATACGTATGGCTACACCTTC
CASSLQGGNTYGYTF
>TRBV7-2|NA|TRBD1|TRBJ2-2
TGTGCCAGCAGGAGAGGACAGGGCAGTACCGGGGAGCTGTTTTTT
CASRRGQGSTGELFF
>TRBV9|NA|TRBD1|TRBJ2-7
TGTGCCAGCAGCGCAGGGGGCGCGGGTGTTGCCGAGCAGTACTTC
CASSAGGAGVAEQYF
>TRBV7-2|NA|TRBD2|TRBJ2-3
TGTGCCAGCAATACCCCCCTTAGCCGGGGGGCAGATACGCAGTATTTT
CASNTPLSRGADTQYF
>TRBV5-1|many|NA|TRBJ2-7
TGCGCCAGCAGCCCTCGGGGGGACATCACCTACGAGCAGTACTTC
CASSPRGDITYEQYF
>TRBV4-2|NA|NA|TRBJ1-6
TGTGCCAGCAGCCAAGTTTTCCTTGTAGGGCGGAATTCACCCCTCCACTTT
CASSQVFLVGRNSPLHF
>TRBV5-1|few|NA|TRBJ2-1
TGCGCCAGCGCGCCACGATCGAGAGACTACAATGAGCAGTTCTTC
CASAPRSRDYNEQFF
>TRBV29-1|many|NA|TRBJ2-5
TGCAGCGTGCCACAGGGGGGAGGGGGAGAGACCCAGTACTTC
CSVPQGGGGETQYF
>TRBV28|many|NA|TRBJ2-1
TGTGCCAGCAGTTTATATGGGGGGCGATACAATGAGCAGTTCTTC
CASSLYGGRYNEQFF
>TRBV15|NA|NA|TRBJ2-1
TGTGCCACCAGCAGAGTGGGGCTGTACAATGAGCAGTTCTTC
CATSRVGLYNEQFF
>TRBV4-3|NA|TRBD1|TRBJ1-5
TGCGCCAGCAGCCAAGATTGGGGACAGCAACATCAGCCCCAGCATTTT
CASSQDWGQQHQPQHF
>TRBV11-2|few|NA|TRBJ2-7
TGTGCCAGCAGCTTATACTTTGCGGGGTCCTACGAGCAGTACTTC
CASSLYFAGSYEQYF
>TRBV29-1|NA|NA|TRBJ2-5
TGCAGCGTTGAATCCGGGGGGCTACTGAAGCGGACCCAGTACTTC
CSVESGGLLKRTQYF
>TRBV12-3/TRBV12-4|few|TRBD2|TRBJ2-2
TGTGCCAGCATCGGGGGGACTAGCGGGATCGCCGGGGAGCTGTTTTTT
CASIGGTSGIAGELFF
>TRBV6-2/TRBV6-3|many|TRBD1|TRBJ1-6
TGTGCCAGCAAGGCGACAGGGGGAGGTTCACCCCTCCACTTT
CASKATGGGSPLHF
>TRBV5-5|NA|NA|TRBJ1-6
TGTGCCAGCAGCTGGGACGTGAATTCACCCCTCCACTTT
CASSWDVNSPLHF
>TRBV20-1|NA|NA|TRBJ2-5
TGCAGTGTTCCCAGGACAGGGAGGGTCGAAGAGACCCAGTACTTC
CSVPRTGRVEETQYF
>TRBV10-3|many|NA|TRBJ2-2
TGTGCCATCACCAGGGAATATAACACCGGGGAGCTGTTTTTT
CAITREYNTGELFF
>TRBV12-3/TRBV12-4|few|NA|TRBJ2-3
TGTGCCAGCAGTTTCGGAGGGGTTAGCACAGATACGCAGTATTTT
CASSFGGVSTDTQYF
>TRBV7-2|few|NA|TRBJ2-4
TGTGCCAGCAGCCCCTCCCCGCAAGGAGGGCGAAACATTCAGTACTTC
CASSPSPQGGRNIQYF
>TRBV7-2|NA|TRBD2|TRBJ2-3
TGTGCCAGCAGCTTAGCACGGGAGGGTACGCAGTATTTT
CASSLAREGTQYF
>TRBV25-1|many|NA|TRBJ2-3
TGTGCCAGCAGTGACCCAGCAGGGGGCACAGATACGCAGTATTTT
CASSDPAGGTDTQYF
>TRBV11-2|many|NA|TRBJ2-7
TGTGCCAGCAGCCGTAGTCCGGACAAATGGGGCTACGAGCAGTACTTC
CASSRSPDKWGYEQYF
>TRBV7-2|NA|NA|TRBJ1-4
TGTGCCAGCACCAGAGGGGGAGGAGAAAAACTGTTTTTT
CASTRGGGEKLFF
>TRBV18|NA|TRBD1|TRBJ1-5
TGTGCCAGCTCACCCCCCGGGACAGGGCGCAATCAGCCCCAGCATTTT
CASSPPGTGRNQPQHF
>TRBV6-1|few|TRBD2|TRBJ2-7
TGTGCCAGCACTAAAACTAGCGGGGGTTCCTACGAGCAGTACTTC
CASTKTSGGSYEQYF
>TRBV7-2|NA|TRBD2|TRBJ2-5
TGTGCCAGCCAAATACTAGCGGGGAAAGAGACCCAGTACTTC
CASQILAGKETQYF
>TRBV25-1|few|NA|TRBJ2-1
TGTGCCAGCAGTGAACTTGTTGTGGGTGGCGAGCAGTTCTTC
CASSELVVGGEQFF
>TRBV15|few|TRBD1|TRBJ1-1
TGTGCCACCAGCAATACCCGACAGGGCTTTAATGAAGCTTTCTTT
CATSNTRQGFNEAFF